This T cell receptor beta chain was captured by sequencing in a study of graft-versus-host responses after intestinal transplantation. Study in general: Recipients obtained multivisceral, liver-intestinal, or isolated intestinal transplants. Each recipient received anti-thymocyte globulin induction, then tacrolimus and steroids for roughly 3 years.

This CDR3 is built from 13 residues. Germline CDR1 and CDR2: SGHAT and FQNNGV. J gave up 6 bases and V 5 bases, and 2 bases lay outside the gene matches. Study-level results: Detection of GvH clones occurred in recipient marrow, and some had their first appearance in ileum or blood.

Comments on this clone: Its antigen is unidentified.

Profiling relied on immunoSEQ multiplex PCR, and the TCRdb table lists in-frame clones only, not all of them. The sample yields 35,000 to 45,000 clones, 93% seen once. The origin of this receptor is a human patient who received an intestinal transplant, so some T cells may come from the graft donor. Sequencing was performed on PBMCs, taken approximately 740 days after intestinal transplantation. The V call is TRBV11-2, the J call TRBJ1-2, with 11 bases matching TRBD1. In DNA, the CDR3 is TGTGCCAGCAGCCCGGACAGGGGGCATGGCTACACCTTC. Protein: CASSPDRGHGYTF.